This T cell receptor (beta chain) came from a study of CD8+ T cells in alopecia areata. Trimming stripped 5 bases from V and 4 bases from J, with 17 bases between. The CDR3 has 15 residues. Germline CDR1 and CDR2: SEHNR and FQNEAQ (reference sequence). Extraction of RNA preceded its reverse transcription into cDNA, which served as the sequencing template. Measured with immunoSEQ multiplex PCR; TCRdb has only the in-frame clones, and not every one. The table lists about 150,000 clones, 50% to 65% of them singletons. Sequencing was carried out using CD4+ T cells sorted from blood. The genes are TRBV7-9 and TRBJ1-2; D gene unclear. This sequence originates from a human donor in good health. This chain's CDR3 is CASSQKTSRGYGYTF. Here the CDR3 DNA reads TGTGCCAGCAGCCAGAAAACAAGCAGAGGCTATGGCTACACCTTC.